The entry below gives a single TCR beta chain sequence along with its context. What it recognizes is unknown. Treatment specified: approximately 9-day PBMC culture with coronavirus spike peptide pools or control peptides (ViraFEST assay). PCR-confirmed positives ranged from March to December 2020, preceding US Alpha, Beta and Delta variants. Sequencing of DNA taken from cultured CD4+ T cells relied on the Oncomine TCR Beta short-read assay. TCRdb ran MiXCR on the PCR reads and lists one entry per CDR3 protein. The repertoire holds about 15,000 distinct CDR3 sequences, with more than 45% as singletons. The data originate from a study of vaccination and CD4 T cells after COVID-19. Overall study context: Researchers treated cells with overlapping spike peptides taken from SARS-CoV-2, HCoV-NL63, HCoV-OC43 and HCoV-229E.

The CDR3 spans 15 residues. J lost 0 bases, V lost 5 bases, and 4 bases had no gene match. Germline-derived CDR1 and CDR2 are MGHDK and SYGVNS. V usage is TRBV25-1 and J usage is TRBJ1-1, with 9 nucleotides matching TRBD1. This clonotype was sampled from a human donor who had recovered from COVID-19. Sequencing used CD4+ T cells from blood, cultured in vitro. CDR3 amino acids: CASSWTGAMNTEAFF. In DNA, the CDR3 is TGTGCCAGCAGTTGGACAGGGGCCATGAACACTGAAGCTTTCTTT.